This TCR beta chain was sequenced during a study of blood T cell repertoires in COVID-19. Background on the study: Donors in the United States, Italy and Spain gave samples during acute or convalescent COVID-19.

Per the authors' pipeline: Reference gene primer amplification gave estimated nucleated cell counts. Assay: immunoSEQ multiplex PCR; the TCRdb copy retains only in-frame clones and omits some. The D gene and trimming were derived from the DNA, and the V and J assignments and clone size from that table. The data contain approximately 210,000 clones, approximately 86% of them singletons. Germline V gene data show CDR1 as SGHNT and CDR2 as YYREEE (reference sequence). The junction had 5 bases not matched to a gene; V was cut back by 4 bases and J by 3 bases. The CDR3 has 14 residues. The genes are TRBV5-4 and TRBJ1-1, with 8 bases fitting TRBD1. The receptor was isolated from a man between 18 and 35 years old with active or convalescent COVID-19. Sequencing was done on a sample of peripheral blood. CDR3 amino acids: CASSAGQGDTEAFF. The DNA for the CDR3 is TGTGCCAGCAGCGCCGGACAGGGAGACACTGAAGCTTTCTTT. Using reference TRBV5-4 and TRBJ1-1 for the parts outside the CDR3, the full variable domain is ETGVTQSPTHLIKTRGQQVTLRCSSQSGHNTVSWYQQALGQGPQFIFQYYREEENGRGNFPPRFSGLQFPNYSSELNVNALELDDSALYLCASSAGQGDTEAFFGQGTRLTVV.